This T cell receptor beta chain comes out of a study of low-dose radiotherapy and immunotherapy resistance in tumors. At the level of the study: Across 26 weeks, 13 Gy in total went to Cohort 2, delivered as 1 Gy per fraction every two weeks. Aspirin 300 mg, taken orally and daily, was given to patients for four cycles from cycle 1 day 1.

The time point here: after trial treatment. Treatment: LDRT plus nivolumab, ipilimumab, low-dose cyclophosphamide and aspirin (RACIN trial). Each donor was administered nivolumab, ipilimumab, aspirin, low-dose cyclophosphamide and low-dose radiotherapy. Alpha and beta chains were covered, as first-strand cDNA relied on TRAV- and TRBV-specific primers. TCRs were amplified for approximately 21 PCR cycles with a constant-region primer and V-primer adapter. The isolated mRNA underwent amplification through in vitro transcription. TCRdb analysed the reads with MiXCR anew, one entry per CDR3 protein. The sample lists under 35,000 distinct CDR3 sequences, about 53% occurring once. This CDR3 is 14 amino acids long. V was clipped by 3 bases and J by 2 bases; unmatched bases: 0. The germline V gene has CDR1 SEHNR and CDR2 FQNEAQ (reference sequence). This clonotype was recorded many times.

Sequenced here: PBMCs, sampled after low-dose radiotherapy plus immunotherapy. This sequence joins TRBV7-9 and TRBJ2-5; 10 bases are shared with TRBD1. The source of this sequence is a male donor with gallbladder cancer. CDR3 sequence: CASSLGQGQETQYF. The CDR3 DNA reads TGTGCCAGCAGCTTGGGACAGGGGCAAGAGACCCAGTACTTC.